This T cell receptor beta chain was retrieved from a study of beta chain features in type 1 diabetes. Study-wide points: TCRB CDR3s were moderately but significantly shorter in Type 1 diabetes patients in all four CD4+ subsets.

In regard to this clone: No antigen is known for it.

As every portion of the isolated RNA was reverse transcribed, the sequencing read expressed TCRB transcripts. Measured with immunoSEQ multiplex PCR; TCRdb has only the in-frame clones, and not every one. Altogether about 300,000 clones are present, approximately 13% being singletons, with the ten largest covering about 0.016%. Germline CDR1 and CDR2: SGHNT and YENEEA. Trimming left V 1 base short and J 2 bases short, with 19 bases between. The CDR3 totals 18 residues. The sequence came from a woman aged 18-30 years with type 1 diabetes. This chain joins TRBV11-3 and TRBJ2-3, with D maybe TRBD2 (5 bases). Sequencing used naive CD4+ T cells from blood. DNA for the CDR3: TGTGCCAGCAGCTTAGGAACCTTAGGAGGCGGATACACAGATACGCAGTATTTT. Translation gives CASSLGTLGGGYTDTQYF.